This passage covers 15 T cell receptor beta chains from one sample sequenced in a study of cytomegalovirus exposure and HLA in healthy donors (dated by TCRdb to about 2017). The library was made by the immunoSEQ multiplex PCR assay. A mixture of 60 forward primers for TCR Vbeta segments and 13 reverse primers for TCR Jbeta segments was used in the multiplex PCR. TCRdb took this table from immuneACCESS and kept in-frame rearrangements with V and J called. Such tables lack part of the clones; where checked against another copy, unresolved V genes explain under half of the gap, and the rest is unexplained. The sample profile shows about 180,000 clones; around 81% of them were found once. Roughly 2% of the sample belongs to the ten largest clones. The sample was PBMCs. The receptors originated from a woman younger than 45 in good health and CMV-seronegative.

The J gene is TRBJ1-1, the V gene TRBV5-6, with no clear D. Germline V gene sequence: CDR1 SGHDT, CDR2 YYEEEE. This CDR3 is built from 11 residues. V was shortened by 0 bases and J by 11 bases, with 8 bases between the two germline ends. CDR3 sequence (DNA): TGTGCCAGCAGCTTGGGAGGGCGGGCTTTCTTT. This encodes CASSLGGRAFF.

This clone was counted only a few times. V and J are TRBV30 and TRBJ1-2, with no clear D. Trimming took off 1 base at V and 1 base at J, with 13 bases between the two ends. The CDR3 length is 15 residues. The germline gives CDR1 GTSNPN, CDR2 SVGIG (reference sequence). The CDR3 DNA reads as TGTGCCTGGAGTGCCCAATTGGCAGATAACTATGGCTACACCTTC. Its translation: CAWSAQLADNYGYTF.

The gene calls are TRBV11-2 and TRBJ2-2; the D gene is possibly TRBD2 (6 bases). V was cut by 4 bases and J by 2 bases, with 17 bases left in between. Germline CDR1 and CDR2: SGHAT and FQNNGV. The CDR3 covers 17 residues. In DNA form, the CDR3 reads TGTGCCAGCAGCTACCCGGGGGTTAGCGGTAACACCGGGGAGCTGTTTTTT. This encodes CASSYPGVSGNTGELFF.

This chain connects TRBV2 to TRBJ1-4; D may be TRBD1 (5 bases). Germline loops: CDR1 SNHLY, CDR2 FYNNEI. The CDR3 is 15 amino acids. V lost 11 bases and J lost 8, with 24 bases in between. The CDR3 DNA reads TGTGCCGCGCGGGGATTTCGGGGGGAGGAGGAAAAACTGTTTTTT. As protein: CAARGFRGEEEKLFF. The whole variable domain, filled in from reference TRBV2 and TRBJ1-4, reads EPEVTQTPSHQVTQMGQEVILRCVPISNHLYFYWYRQILGQKVEFLVSFYNNEISEKSEIFDDQFSVERPDGSNFTLKIRSTKLEDSAMYFCAARGFRGEEEKLFFGSGTQLSVL.

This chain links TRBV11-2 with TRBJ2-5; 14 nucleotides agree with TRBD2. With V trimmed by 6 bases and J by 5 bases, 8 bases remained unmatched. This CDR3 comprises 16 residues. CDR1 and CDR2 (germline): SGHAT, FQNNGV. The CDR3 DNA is TGTGCCAGCAGGTGGACTAGCGGGGGGTACTACGAGACCCAGTACTTC. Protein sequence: CASRWTSGGYYETQYF.

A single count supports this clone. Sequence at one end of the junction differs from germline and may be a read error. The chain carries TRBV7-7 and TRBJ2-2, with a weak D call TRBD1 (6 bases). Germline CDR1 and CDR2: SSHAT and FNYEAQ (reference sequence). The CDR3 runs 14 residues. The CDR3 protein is CASSLRGTAGELFF. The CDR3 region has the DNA TGTGCTAGCAGCTTAAGGGGGACGGCCGGGGAGCTGTTTTTT.

CDR3 sequence (DNA): TGTGCCAGCAGCCGGGGACTAGCGGGATTTCAAGAGACCCAGTACTTC. It encodes CASSRGLAGFQETQYF. This chain joins TRBV7-3 and TRBJ2-5; 13 positions agree with TRBD2. From germline, CDR1 is SGHTA and CDR2 FQGTGA. V trimming: 5 bases; J trimming: 2 bases; junction bases outside the gene matches: 5. This CDR3 comprises 16 residues.

The CDR3 protein is CASSYRGNEQYF. The CDR3 region has the DNA TGTGCCAGCAGTTACAGGGGCAACGAGCAGTACTTC. This chain uses TRBV6-5 with TRBJ2-7, with D maybe TRBD1 (5 bases). The germline V gene encodes CDR1 MNHEY and CDR2 SVGAGI. Trimming left V 2 bases short and J 5 bases short, with 7 bases between. CDR3 length equals 12 residues.

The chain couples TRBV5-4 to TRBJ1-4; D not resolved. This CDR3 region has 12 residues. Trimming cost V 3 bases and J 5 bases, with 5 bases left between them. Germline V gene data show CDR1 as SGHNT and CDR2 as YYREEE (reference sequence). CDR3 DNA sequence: TGTGCCAGCAGCTCGGAGAATGAAAAACTGTTTTTT. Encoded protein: CASSSENEKLFF.

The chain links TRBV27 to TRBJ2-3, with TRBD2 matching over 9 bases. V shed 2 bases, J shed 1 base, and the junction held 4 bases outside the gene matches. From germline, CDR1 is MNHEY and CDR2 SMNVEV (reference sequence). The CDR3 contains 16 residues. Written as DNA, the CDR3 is TGTGCCAGCAGTTTAGGTGCGGGGGGGGGCACAGATACGCAGTATTTT. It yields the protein CASSLGAGGGTDTQYF.

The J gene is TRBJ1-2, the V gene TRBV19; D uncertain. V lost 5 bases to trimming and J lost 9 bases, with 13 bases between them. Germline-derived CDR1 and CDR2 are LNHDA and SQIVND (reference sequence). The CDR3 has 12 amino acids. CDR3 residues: CASSPREQRYTF. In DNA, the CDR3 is TGTGCCAGTAGTCCTAGGGAGCAGCGCTACACCTTC. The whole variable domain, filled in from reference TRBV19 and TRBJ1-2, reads DGGITQSPKYLFRKEGQNVTLSCEQNLNHDAMYWYRQDPGQGLRLIYYSQIVNDFQKGDIAEGYSVSREKKESFPLTVTSAQKNPTAFYLCASSPREQRYTFGSGTRLTVV.

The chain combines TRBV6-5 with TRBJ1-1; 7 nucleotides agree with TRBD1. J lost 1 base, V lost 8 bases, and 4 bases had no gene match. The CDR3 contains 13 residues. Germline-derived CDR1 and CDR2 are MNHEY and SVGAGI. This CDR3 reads CASSRGWNTEAFF. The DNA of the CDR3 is TGTGCCAGCTCCAGGGGGTGGAACACTGAAGCTTTCTTT.

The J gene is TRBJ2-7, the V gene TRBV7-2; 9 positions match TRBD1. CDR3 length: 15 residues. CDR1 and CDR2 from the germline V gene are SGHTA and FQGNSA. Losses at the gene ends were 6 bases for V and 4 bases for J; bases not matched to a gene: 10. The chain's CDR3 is CASSPSGTGIYEQYF. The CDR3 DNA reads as TGTGCCAGCAGTCCTTCCGGGACAGGGATATACGAGCAGTACTTC.

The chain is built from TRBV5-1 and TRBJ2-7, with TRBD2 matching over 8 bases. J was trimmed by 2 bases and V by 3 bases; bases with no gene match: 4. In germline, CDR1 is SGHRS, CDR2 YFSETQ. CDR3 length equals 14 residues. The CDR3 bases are TGCGCCAGCAGCTATCGGGGGGGGACCTACGAGCAGTACTTC. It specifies CASSYRGGTYEQYF.

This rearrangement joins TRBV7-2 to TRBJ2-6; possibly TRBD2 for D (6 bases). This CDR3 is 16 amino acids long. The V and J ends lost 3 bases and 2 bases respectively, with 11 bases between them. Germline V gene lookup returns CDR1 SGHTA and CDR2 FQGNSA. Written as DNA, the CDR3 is TGTGCCAGCAGCTTGGCGGCGGGGACTGGGGCCAACGTCCTGACTTTC. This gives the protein CASSLAAGTGANVLTF.